The 29 T cell receptor beta chains below were found in one sample sequenced in a study of tumor and adjacent non-tumor tissue in lung cancer. TCRbeta libraries were built with three rounds of nested PCR, modified from ARM-PCR. TCRdb processed the multiplex PCR reads anew with MiXCR; each CDR3 protein has one entry. The table lists about 110,000 distinct CDR3 sequences, about 87% of them singletons. This sample's RNA came from whole unsorted tissue. Sequenced sample: lung tumor tissue. The receptors were sampled from an older man with non-small cell lung cancer.

The table lists this clonotype with many counts. V is TRBV20-1 and J is TRBJ1-5; a weak D match, TRBD1 (5 bases). The CDR3 is made up of 14 amino acids. In germline, CDR1 is DFQATT, CDR2 SNEGSKA (reference sequence). Trimming took off 6 bases at V and 4 bases at J, with 16 bases between the two ends. The CDR3 DNA sequence: TGCAGTGCCCGGGACGGACTGCAGAATCAGCCCCAGCATTTT. Translation: CSARDGLQNQPQHF.

V and J are TRBV4-1 and TRBJ1-1; D uncertain. This CDR3 has 16 residues. V lost 6 bases and J 4 bases, leaving 21 bases between the germline ends. The germline CDR1 and CDR2 sequences are MGHRA and YSYEKL. The CDR3 DNA follows: TGCGCCAGCAGGCAACGGGGAGAGAGAGTGAGCACTGAAGCTTTCTTT. Translation: CASRQRGERVSTEAFF.

As regards this clonotype: This may be a read error, as it is one base from a much larger clone. The chain carries TRBV28 and TRBJ2-1, with D possibly TRBD1 on 6 matching bases. V was pared by 7 bases and J by 0 bases, with 13 bases between. CDR1 and CDR2 (germline): MDHEN, SYDVKM. CDR3 length: 15 residues. The CDR3 protein is CASTSGDLSYNEQFF. Written as DNA, the CDR3 is TGTGCCAGCACCTCAGGGGATCTCTCCTACAATGAGCAGTTCTTC.

Of note for this clonotype: The junction differs from germline at one of its ends, possibly a read error. The rearrangement uses TRBV11-2 and TRBJ1-6, with TRBD1 matching over 10 bases. The CDR3 is made up of 14 amino acids. Germline V gene data show CDR1 as SGHAT and CDR2 as FQNNGV. In DNA form, the CDR3 reads TGCGCCAACAGTCGGACAGGGGGGTATTCACCCCTCCACTTT. Its translation: CANSRTGGYSPLHF.

Turning to this clonotype: The germline gene is not matched at one end of the junction; a read error may be the cause. V usage is TRBV12-3 or TRBV12-4 and J usage is TRBJ1-1; a weak D match, TRBD1 (6 bases). This CDR3 contains 15 residues. CDR3 coding DNA: TGTGCCAGCAGCCCAGAACGACTTGGGGACACTGAAACTTTCTTT. Residues: CASSPERLGDTETFF.

As regards this clonotype: Sequence at one end of the junction differs from germline and may be a read error. The V and J genes are TRBV6-1 and TRBJ1-2, with a tentative D call TRBD1 (6 bases). The germline gives CDR1 MNHNS, CDR2 SASEGT. CDR3 length equals 13 residues. The CDR3 spells CASGEARGFGYTF. CDR3 DNA: TGTGCCAGCGGTGAAGCCAGGGGATTTGGCTACACCTTC.

On this clonotype itself: At one boundary the junction diverges from the germline segment, which might be a read error. This chain uses TRBV12-3 or TRBV12-4 with TRBJ1-2; D gene unclear. The CDR3 sequence is 13 residues long. As DNA, the CDR3 is TGTGCCAGCAGTTCTCTGGTCTACTATGTCTACACCTTC. Translation gives CASSSLVYYVYTF.

In the case of this clonotype: One end of the junction fails to match germline, which may point to a read error. The chain combines TRBV10-1 with TRBJ1-2, with TRBD1 matching 12 bases. The germline gives CDR1 WNHNN, CDR2 SYGVQD (reference sequence). The CDR3 runs 14 residues. The CDR3 nucleotides are TGCGCCAGCAGTCCCGGGACAGGGGGCGAATGCTACACGTTC. Translated: CASSPGTGGECYTF.

In the case of this clonotype: A read error may produce the germline difference seen at one junction end. The gene calls are TRBV28 and TRBJ1-5; TRBD1 matches at 8 bases. The germline V gene encodes CDR1 MDHEN and CDR2 SYDVKM. The CDR3 contains 18 residues. CDR3 in amino acids: CASSFQNQWRTGRRPQHF. The CDR3 nucleotides are TGCGCCAGCAGTTTTCAAAATCAATGGAGGACAGGGAGGAGGCCCCAGCATTTT.

This clonotype has a single count. This may come from a read error, since a much larger clone is one base off. The V and J genes are TRBV20-1 and TRBJ1-2; 7 bases fit TRBD1. Germline-derived CDR1 and CDR2 are DFQATT and SNEGSKA (reference sequence). The CDR3 has 13 residues. CDR3 coding DNA: TGCAGTACTAGAGACAGGGCTAACTATGGCTACACCTTC. Encoded protein: CSTRDRANYGYTF.

Remarks on this clonotype: Being one base from a much bigger clone, this may be a read error. This chain uses TRBV14 with TRBJ2-7; D gene ambiguous. V lost 4 bases, J lost 9 bases, and 13 bases lay in between. CDR1 and CDR2 from the germline V gene are SGHDN and FVKESK. The CDR3 length is 12 residues. CDR3 bases: TGTGCCAGCAGCCGCTCTTCGGTTGTGCAGTACTTC. Its translation: CASSRSSVVQYF.

Points on this clonotype: Without the conserved terminal phenylalanine or tryptophan, this CDR3 likely stems from a read error. The chain has TRBV12-3 or TRBV12-4 and TRBJ2-5; TRBD2 aligns across 10 bases. CDR3 length: 15 residues. CDR3 DNA: TGTGGTAGCAGCGGGCTAGCGGGAGTGGTGGAGACCCAGTACTAC. Translation gives CGSSGLAGVVETQYY.

Concerning this clonotype: The junction and the germline gene differ at one end; a read error may be behind it. The rearrangement links TRBV6-1 to TRBJ2-7; D gene ambiguous. The germline CDR1 and CDR2 sequences are MNHNS and SASEGT. This CDR3 is built from 11 residues. The CDR3 here is CTSLKGPEHYF. The CDR3 nucleotides are TGTACCAGCCTTAAAGGGCCCGAGCACTACTTC.

In regard to this clonotype: A junction boundary mismatches the germline segment, possibly from a read error. This chain connects TRBV11-2 to TRBJ2-7, with unresolved D. Germline V gene sequence: CDR1 SGHAT, CDR2 FQNNGV. This CDR3 is 13 amino acids long. CDR3 sequence (DNA): TGTGCCAGCAGCTTAACAGTAGCTCACGAGCAGTGCTTC. Its protein product is CASSLTVAHEQCF.

Note on this clonotype: The conserved final phenylalanine or tryptophan is absent from the CDR3, which likely points to a read error. It is unclear where the CDR3 begins or ends on the DNA, so no DNA is shown, and the CDR3 is as TCRdb lists it. The genes are TRBV10-2 and TRBJ1-1; no check of the table's D call, TRBD1, against the DNA was made. Germline CDR1 WSHSY, CDR2 SAAADI. The CDR3 comprises 12 residues, both ends counted. The CDR3 here is CASRDRGAELFI.

This clonotype was seen only once. Mismatch with germline at one junction end may stem from a read error. The genes are TRBV6-2 or TRBV6-3 and TRBJ2-3; D ambiguous. Germline V gene lookup returns CDR1 MNHEY and CDR2 SVGEGT. This CDR3 spans 15 amino acids. The CDR3 sequence is CASSYRAPQIDMQYF. In DNA, the CDR3 is TGTGCCAGTAGTTACCGGGCCCCGCAGATAGATATGCAGTATTTT.

This clonotype has just a few counts. A read error may be the cause here, since a much bigger clone is one base away. The chain joins TRBV7-9 to TRBJ2-7; D remains unclear. The CDR3 contains 14 residues. Germline lookup yields CDR1 SEHNR and CDR2 FQNEAQ (reference sequence). CDR3 protein: CVSSLVSRSYEQYF. DNA of the CDR3: TGTGTCAGCAGCTTAGTGAGCAGATCCTACGAGCAGTACTTC. Variable domain in full (rest from reference TRBV7-9 and TRBJ2-7): DTGVSQNPRHKITKRGQNVTFRCDPISEHNRLYWYRQTLGQGPEFLTYFQNEAQLEKSRLLSDRFSAERPKGSFSTLEIQRTEQGDSAMYLCVSSLVSRSYEQYFGPGTRLTVT.

By share of the sample, this clonotype is medium-sized. The CDR3: CASTRDSDATDTQYF. For the CDR3, the DNA is TGTGCCAGCACCCGGGACTCCGATGCCACAGATACGCAGTATTTT. V is TRBV14 and J is TRBJ2-3; D possibly corresponds to TRBD2 (6 bases). Germline lookup yields CDR1 SGHDN and CDR2 FVKESK. CDR3 length equals 15 residues. V was clipped by 7 bases and J by 2 bases, with 16 bases between them.

About this clonotype itself: A clone one base away is much larger, so this may be a read error. CDR3 region: CASSPRKQEINQPQHF. CDR3 coding DNA: TGTGCCAGCAGTCCGCGTAAACAGGAGATCAATCAGCCCCAGCATTTT. The chain joins TRBV28 to TRBJ1-5; D may be TRBD1 (5 bases). CDR1 MDHEN and CDR2 SYDVKM come from the germline V gene. The CDR3 sequence is 16 residues long. V lost 5 bases to trimming and J lost 3 bases, with 17 bases between them.

In the case of this clonotype: This could be a read error, since a much larger clone is one nucleotide away. The J gene is TRBJ2-2, the V gene TRBV5-4; 8 nucleotides align to TRBD2. In germline, CDR1 is SGHNT, CDR2 YYREEE (reference sequence). There are 15 residues in the CDR3. After removal of 4 bases from V and 9 bases from J, the junction contained 11 bases not matched to a gene. The CDR3 here is CASSILGLVTWELFF. The DNA of the CDR3 is TGTGCCAGCAGCATCCTGGGACTAGTGACCTGGGAGCTGTTTTTT.

As concerns this clonotype: One base away lies a much larger clone, so this may be a sequencing read error. The chain couples TRBV30 to TRBJ1-6; D gene uncertain. CDR3 length: 13 amino acids. Germline V gene lookup returns CDR1 GTSNPN and CDR2 SVGIG (reference sequence). The CDR3 spells CAWRAGDNSPLRF. The CDR3 coding sequence is TGTGCCTGGAGGGCAGGAGACAATTCACCCCTCCGCTTT.

Comment on this clonotype: This is likely a read error, given that the CDR3 carries no conserved phenylalanine or tryptophan at its end. This chain joins TRBV10-2 and TRBJ1-1; 10 nucleotides match TRBD1. Trimming cost V 7 bases and J 4 bases; bases outside gene matches: 12. Per the germline V gene, CDR1 is WSHSY and CDR2 is SAAADI. CDR3 length: 16 amino acids. The CDR3 DNA follows: TGCGCCAGCAATCCAGGGGACAGGGGAATGGGCACTGAAGCTTTCCTT. This sequence encodes CASNPGDRGMGTEAFL.

This clonotype occurred once. A junction boundary mismatches the germline segment, possibly from a read error. The chain has TRBV14 and TRBJ2-1, with 7 positions matching TRBD2. Germline CDR1 SGHDN, CDR2 FVKESK. The CDR3 has 15 amino acids. The DNA of the CDR3 is TGTGCCAACAGCCAAGTTGGCGGGAGTCACGTTGAGCAGTTCTTC. Amino acids: CANSQVGGSHVEQFF.

This clonotype is labeled as medium-sized. The chain links TRBV6-5 to TRBJ2-1; no clear D gene. V lost 6 bases and J lost 4, with 10 bases in between. Germline V CDR1 and CDR2: MNHEY, SVGAGI. This CDR3 has 13 amino acids. CDR3 bases: TGTGCCAGCAGGGAACAAATTTACAATGAGCAGTTCTTC. This codes for CASREQIYNEQFF.

As regards this clonotype: Sequence at one end of the junction differs from germline and may be a read error. The rearrangement uses TRBV12-3 or TRBV12-4 and TRBJ1-3; D perhaps matches TRBD1 (5 bases). This CDR3 contains 16 residues. CDR3 sequence (DNA): TGTGCCAGCAGTTTATTAGGCGGGGGAATTGGAAAGACCATATATTTT. Protein: CASSLLGGGIGKTIYF.

The CDR3 region is CASSESIWQDLSYEQYF. The DNA of the CDR3 is TGCGCCAGCAGTGAGTCGATTTGGCAGGACCTATCCTACGAGCAGTACTTC. This rearrangement joins TRBV10-2 to TRBJ2-7; unclear D gene. The CDR3 runs to 17 residues. CDR1 is WSHSY and CDR2 is SAAADI in the germline V gene. The V end was cut by 0 bases, the J end by 1 base, with 16 bases between.

This chain connects TRBV6-5 to TRBJ1-2; 7 bases are a match to TRBD1. The CDR3 has 13 amino acids. The V gene's germline CDR1 is MNHEY and CDR2 SVGAGI. Trimming took 8 bases from V and 7 from J; bases not matched to a gene: 10. CDR3 sequence (DNA): TGTGCCAGCTTTTTAGACAGGGAGGGTGGCTACACCTTC. It yields the protein CASFLDREGGYTF.

Comment on this clonotype: Mismatch with germline at one junction end may stem from a read error. This chain connects TRBV10-3 to TRBJ2-7; TRBD1 is a possible D gene (6 bases). Germline CDR1 ENHRY, CDR2 SYGVKD. This CDR3 contains 14 residues. The CDR3 protein is CAISGTGNPYEQYF. The CDR3 DNA follows: TGTGCCATCAGTGGTACAGGGAACCCCTATGAGCAGTACTTC.

Worth noting for this clonotype: The germline gene is not matched at one end of the junction; a read error may be the cause. J is TRBJ2-2 and V is TRBV5-6; possibly TRBD2 for D (5 bases). Germline V gives CDR1 SGHDT, CDR2 YYEEEE. CDR3 length: 16 amino acids. The DNA of the CDR3 is TGTGTCAGCAGCTTTGGAGCCGGGAACTCAGGCGGGGAGCTGTTTTTT. Translation: CVSSFGAGNSGGELFF.